This T cell receptor beta chain comes out of a study of neoadjuvant anti-PD-1 for oral cavity cancer. Time point specified: after neoadjuvant nivolumab, at surgical resection. Patients were newly diagnosed with stage II-IVA oral cavity squamous cell carcinoma without prior systemic or radiation treatment. These oral cavity squamous cell carcinomas were HPV-negative and locally advanced. The data were produced by immunoSEQ multiplex PCR, yet TCRdb's version contains in-frame clones alone and is incomplete. The table has 10,000 to 15,000 clones, around 70% seen once. This clone turned up a few times. What it binds is unknown. The ends were cut back, 1 base at V and 1 base at J, with 11 bases in the middle. Germline-derived CDR1 and CDR2 are SGHDT and YYEEEE. The CDR3 runs to 15 residues. Study-level results: TCR analyses covered only a few patients per response group. Non-responders to neoadjuvant nivolumab had significantly more clonal PBMC T cells than responders.

Specimen: PBMCs, collected after nivolumab (anti-PD-1) treatment. This chain joins TRBV5-6 and TRBJ2-5, with no clear D. The clonotype comes from a person aged 40 to 85 with oral cavity squamous cell carcinoma. The CDR3 is CASSLYTVVQETQYF. The CDR3 bases are TGTGCCAGCAGCTTGTATACTGTAGTCCAAGAGACCCAGTACTTC.